This is a list of T cell receptor beta chains from one sample in a study of T cells in Graves' hyperthyroidism and ophthalmopathy. One entry per CDR3 protein, called by TCRdb with MiXCR from the multiplex PCR reads. The data contain fewer than 700,000 distinct CDR3 sequences, roughly 16% of them seen just once; the ten biggest clones take up around 4%. Sample: blood. These receptors were taken from a woman under 40 with Graves' hyperthyroidism. Each CDR3 is given with its conserved first and last residue. A D gene is named only where the DNA matches it firmly. A clone size is listed for some rows: how often the clone was seen (once, few, many), or a class if it is expanded.

cdr3_aa cdr3_nt clone_size d_call j_call v_call
CSAGGRGDTEAFF TGCAGTGCTGGGGGCCGGGGGGACACTGAAGCTTTCTTT - - TRBJ1-1 TRBV20-1
CASRGTVSNQPQHF TGTGCCAGCAGGGGGACAGTTAGCAATCAGCCCCAGCATTTT many TRBD1 TRBJ1-5 TRBV6-8
CASSSDTSQPQHF TGTGCCAGCAGCTCCGATACTTCTCAGCCCCAGCATTTT few - TRBJ1-5 TRBV7-9
CASNNRGTVVEQYF TGTGCCAGCAATAACAGGGGGACGGTTGTTGAGCAGTACTTC many TRBD1 TRBJ2-7 TRBV6-1
CASSALALESDEQFF TGCGCCAGCAGCGCACTAGCGCTGGAATCGGATGAGCAGTTCTTC few TRBD2 TRBJ2-1 TRBV5-1
CASDRDRVESGNTIYF TGTGCCAGTGACCGGGACAGGGTTGAATCTGGAAACACCATATATTTT many TRBD1 TRBJ1-3 TRBV12-3/TRBV12-4
CASSSHGLAGGKEQFF TGTGCCAGCAGTTCCCACGGACTAGCGGGAGGGAAAGAGCAGTTCTTC many TRBD2 TRBJ2-1 TRBV6-2/TRBV6-3
CASSSTGGVIGGELFF TGTGCCAGCAGCTCGACAGGGGGCGTTATCGGCGGGGAGCTGTTTTTT - TRBD1 TRBJ2-2 TRBV7-9
CASNVYNTEAFF TGTGCCAGTAATGTGTATAACACTGAAGCTTTCTTT - - TRBJ1-1 TRBV19
CASSLRLGSGGGTEAFF TGTGCCAGCAGTTTGCGACTGGGCTCTGGGGGCGGCACTGAAGCTTTCTTT many - TRBJ1-1 TRBV12-3/TRBV12-4
CASSSTMEGRYPYEQYF TGTGCCAGCAGCTCCACGATGGAGGGGCGGTACCCCTACGAGCAGTACTTC many - TRBJ2-7 TRBV7-9
CASSSGTSGVSSYNEQFF TGCGCCAGCAGCTCCGGGACTAGCGGGGTCAGCTCCTACAATGAGCAGTTCTTC - TRBD2 TRBJ2-1 TRBV5-1
CASSQRLALDEQFF TGTGCCAGCTCACAGCGACTAGCGTTGGATGAGCAGTTCTTC many TRBD2 TRBJ2-1 TRBV18
CASSRGFAEQFF TGTGCCAGTAGTAGAGGGTTTGCTGAGCAGTTCTTC - - TRBJ2-1 TRBV19
CASSLTHQDRHEAFF TGTGCCAGCAGCTTGACTCATCAGGACAGGCATGAAGCTTTCTTT few TRBD1 TRBJ1-1 TRBV5-5
CAWTRSRTDTQYF TGTGCCTGGACGCGTTCTCGCACAGATACGCAGTATTTT few - TRBJ2-3 TRBV30
CSATGLAGEVRGNEQFF TGCAGTGCTACCGGACTAGCGGGAGAAGTAAGGGGCAATGAGCAGTTCTTC - TRBD2 TRBJ2-1 TRBV20-1
CASSQTGGAGYQPQHF TGTGCCAGCAGCCAAACAGGGGGCGCTGGCTATCAGCCCCAGCATTTT once TRBD1 TRBJ1-5 TRBV3-1
CASSEDWIEYTQYF TGTGCCAGCAGCGAGGACTGGATAGAGTATACGCAGTATTTT - - TRBJ2-3 TRBV5-8
CSVVTGSQYF TGCAGCGTTGTAACCGGGTCGCAGTATTTT - - TRBJ2-3 TRBV29-1
CASSLAALQETQYF TGTGCCAGCAGCTTAGCGGCGTTGCAAGAGACCCAGTACTTC many - TRBJ2-5 TRBV7-2
CASSLGSRVYEQYF TGCGCCAGCAGCTTGGGCAGTCGCGTCTACGAGCAGTACTTC few - TRBJ2-7 TRBV5-1
CAWSRGLFKANVLTF TGTGCCTGGAGTCGTGGGCTTTTTAAGGCCAACGTCCTGACTTTC - - TRBJ2-6 TRBV30
CASSLTANMNTEAFF TGTGCCAGCAGTTTAACAGCCAATATGAACACTGAAGCTTTCTTT few - TRBJ1-1 TRBV12-3/TRBV12-4
CAVGDEQFF TGTGCCGTGGGGGATGAGCAGTTCTTC few - TRBJ2-1 TRBV6-1
CASSFYKMNTEAFF TGTGCCAGCAGTTTCTACAAAATGAACACTGAAGCTTTCTTT many - TRBJ1-1 TRBV28
CASSQTTPGQGAGETQYF TGTGCCAGCAGCCAAACGACGCCGGGACAGGGGGCGGGAGAGACCCAGTACTTC once TRBD1 TRBJ2-5 TRBV3-1
CSVEAVGGPDTQYF TGCAGCGTTGAGGCCGTTGGAGGACCAGATACGCAGTATTTT few - TRBJ2-3 TRBV29-1
CASSFRGLARGNEQYF TGTGCCAGCAGCTTCCGGGGACTAGCGAGGGGGAACGAGCAGTACTTC few TRBD2 TRBJ2-7 TRBV7-2
CASSLGANYNEQFF TGCGCCAGCAGCTTGGGAGCGAACTACAATGAGCAGTTCTTC many - TRBJ2-1 TRBV5-1
CGGGASTDTQYF TGTGGTGGAGGGGCTAGCACAGATACGCAGTATTTT many - TRBJ2-3 TRBV11-2
CSVGQGSGYTF TGCAGCGTCGGACAGGGGAGTGGCTACACCTTC few TRBD1 TRBJ1-2 TRBV29-1
CASSVGTGSYEQYF TGTGCCAGCAGTGTCGGGACAGGCTCCTACGAGCAGTACTTC many TRBD1 TRBJ2-7 TRBV6-1
CASSVDVGARTDTQYF TGTGCCAGCAGCGTAGATGTGGGGGCGAGAACAGATACGCAGTATTTT few - TRBJ2-3 TRBV9
CASSLGVIYEQYF TGTGCCAGCAGTTTAGGGGTTATATACGAGCAGTACTTC many - TRBJ2-7 TRBV12-3/TRBV12-4
CASSRGLGAYEQYF TGTGCCAGCAGCCGGGGTCTCGGAGCCTACGAGCAGTACTTC - - TRBJ2-7 TRBV28
CASSPGQAVNYGYTF TGTGCCAGCAGCCCGGGACAGGCCGTTAACTATGGCTACACCTTC - TRBD1 TRBJ1-2 TRBV7-2
CASRRQPGNTIYF TGTGCCAGTAGACGACAGCCTGGAAACACCATATATTTT - - TRBJ1-3 TRBV2
CASSPPSPGPGMNTEAFF TGTGCCAGCAGCCCCCCCTCCCCGGGGCCCGGGATGAACACTGAAGCTTTCTTT few - TRBJ1-1 TRBV5-8
CASSRNGGSYNQPQHF TGTGCCAGCAGTCGTAATGGGGGGTCGTACAATCAGCCCCAGCATTTT - - TRBJ1-5 TRBV4-2
CSAHLKKTRTSGSYNEQFF TGCAGTGCGCACCTCAAAAAAACGAGGACTAGCGGCTCCTACAATGAGCAGTTCTTC - TRBD2 TRBJ2-1 TRBV20-1
CASGKTSGNSYEQYF TGTGCCAGCGGAAAGACTAGCGGGAACTCCTACGAGCAGTACTTC - TRBD2 TRBJ2-7 TRBV5-4
CASRNAYRGPEQYF TGTGCCAGCAGAAACGCCTATAGGGGACCCGAGCAGTACTTC many - TRBJ2-7 TRBV28
CASKKTSGTYEQYF TGTGCCAGCAAGAAGACTAGCGGCACCTACGAGCAGTACTTC few TRBD2 TRBJ2-7 TRBV6-1
CSAVRRQLSSYEQYF TGCAGCGCCGTGCGCCGTCAATTAAGCTCCTACGAGCAGTACTTC many - TRBJ2-7 TRBV29-1
CASSEVRGQGGGAFF TGTGCCAGCAGTGAAGTCAGGGGACAGGGCGGAGGAGCTTTCTTT few TRBD1 TRBJ1-1 TRBV6-1
CASSSLGYNEQFF TGTGCCAGCAGTTCCCTTGGATACAATGAGCAGTTCTTC many - TRBJ2-1 TRBV28
CASSPKSQGNGEQFF TGTGCCAGCAGCCCAAAGTCACAGGGGAACGGGGAGCAGTTCTTC - TRBD1 TRBJ2-1 TRBV9
CSVPFRPGGHYGYTF TGCAGCGTTCCATTCCGACCCGGAGGTCATTATGGCTACACCTTC - - TRBJ1-2 TRBV29-1
CASSIGGQLNTEAFF TGTGCCAGTAGTATAGGTGGACAGTTGAACACTGAAGCTTTCTTT - - TRBJ1-1 TRBV19
CSAAGQGEGEQYF TGCAGTGCGGCGGGACAGGGTGAGGGCGAGCAGTACTTC many TRBD1 TRBJ2-7 TRBV20-1
CASGGTSGRTDTQYF TGTGCCAGCGGGGGTACTAGCGGGAGGACAGATACGCAGTATTTT many TRBD2 TRBJ2-3 TRBV2
CASGGSAESNEQFF TGTGCCAGCGGGGGCTCAGCCGAGAGCAATGAGCAGTTCTTC few - TRBJ2-1 TRBV6-1
CASSALTGELFF TGTGCCAGCAGTGCCCTCACCGGGGAGCTGTTTTTT - - TRBJ2-2 TRBV12-3/TRBV12-4
CASSGDSGRAITGELLF TGTGCCAGCAGCGGTGATAGCGGGAGGGCCATCACCGGGGAGCTGCTTTTT - TRBD2 TRBJ2-2 TRBV5-4